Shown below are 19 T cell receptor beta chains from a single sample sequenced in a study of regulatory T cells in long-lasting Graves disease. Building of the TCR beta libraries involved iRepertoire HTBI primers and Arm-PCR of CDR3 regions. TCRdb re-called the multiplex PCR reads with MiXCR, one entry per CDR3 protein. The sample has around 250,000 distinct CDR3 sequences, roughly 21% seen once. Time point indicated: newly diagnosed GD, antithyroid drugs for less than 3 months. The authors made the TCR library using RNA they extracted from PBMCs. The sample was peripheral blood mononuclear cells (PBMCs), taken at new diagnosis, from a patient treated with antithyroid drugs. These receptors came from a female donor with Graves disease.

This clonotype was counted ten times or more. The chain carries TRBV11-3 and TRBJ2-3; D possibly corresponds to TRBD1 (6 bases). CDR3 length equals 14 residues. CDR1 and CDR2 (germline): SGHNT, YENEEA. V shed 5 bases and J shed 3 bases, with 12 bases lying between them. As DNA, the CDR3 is TGTGCCAGCAGCAACCGGGACACGACAGATACGCAGTATTTT. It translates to CASSNRDTTDTQYF.

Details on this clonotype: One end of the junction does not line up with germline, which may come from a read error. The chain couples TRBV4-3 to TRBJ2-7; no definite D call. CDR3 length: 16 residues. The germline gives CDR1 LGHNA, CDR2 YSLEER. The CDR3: CANSQDWVGQSYEQYF. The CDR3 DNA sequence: TGCGCCAACAGCCAAGATTGGGTGGGCCAGTCCTACGAGCAGTACTTC.

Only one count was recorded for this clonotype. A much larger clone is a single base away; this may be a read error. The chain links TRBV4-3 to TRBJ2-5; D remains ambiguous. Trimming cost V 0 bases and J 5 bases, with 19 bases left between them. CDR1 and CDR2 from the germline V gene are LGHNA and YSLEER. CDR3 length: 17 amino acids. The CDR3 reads CASSQEVSGPHGETQYF. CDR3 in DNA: TGCGCCAGCAGCCAAGAGGTATCGGGCCCCCACGGGGAGACCCAGTACTTC.

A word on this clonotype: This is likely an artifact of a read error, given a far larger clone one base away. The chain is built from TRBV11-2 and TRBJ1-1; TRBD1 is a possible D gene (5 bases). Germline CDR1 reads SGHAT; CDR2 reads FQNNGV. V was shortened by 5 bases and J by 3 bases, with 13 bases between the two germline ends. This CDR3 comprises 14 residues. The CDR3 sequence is CASSARGLDTEAFF. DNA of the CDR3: TGTGCCAGCAGCGCGCGGGGGTTGGACACTGAAGCTTTCTTT. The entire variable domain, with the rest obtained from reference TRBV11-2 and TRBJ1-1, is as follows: EAGVAQSPRYKIIEKRQSVAFWCNPISGHATLYWYQQILGQGPKLLIQFQNNGVVDDSQLPKDRFSAERLKGVDSTLKIQPAKLEDSAVYLCASSARGLDTEAFFGQGTRLTVV.

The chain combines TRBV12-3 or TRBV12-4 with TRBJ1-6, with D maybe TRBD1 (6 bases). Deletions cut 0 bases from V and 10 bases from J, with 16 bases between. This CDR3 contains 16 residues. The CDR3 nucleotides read TGTGCCAGCAGTTTAGCGTATCTAGGGGGTGGCTCACCCCTCCACTTT. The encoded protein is CASSLAYLGGGSPLHF.

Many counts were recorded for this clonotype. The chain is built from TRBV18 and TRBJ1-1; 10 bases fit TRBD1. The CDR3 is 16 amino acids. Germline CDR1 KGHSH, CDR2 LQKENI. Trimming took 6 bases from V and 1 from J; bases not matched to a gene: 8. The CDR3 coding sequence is TGTGCCAGCTCGCGCGGGACAGGGGCTCCGAACACTGAAGCTTTCTTT. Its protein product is CASSRGTGAPNTEAFF.

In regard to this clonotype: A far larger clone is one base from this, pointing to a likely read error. Written as DNA, the CDR3 is TGTGCCAGCCGCGTAGACCGGGACAGGGTTTTT. Its protein product is CASRVDRDRVF. The chain couples TRBV11-2 to TRBJ2-5, with 9 bases fitting TRBD1. The CDR3 is 11 residues long. Germline CDR1 is SGHAT and CDR2 is FQNNGV.

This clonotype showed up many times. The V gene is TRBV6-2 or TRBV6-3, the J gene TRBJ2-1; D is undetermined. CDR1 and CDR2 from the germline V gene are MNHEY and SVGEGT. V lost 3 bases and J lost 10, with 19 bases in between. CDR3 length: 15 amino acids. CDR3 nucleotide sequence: TGTGCCAGCAGTTATCCCCCCATAATTGTACGAGAGCAGTTCTTC. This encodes CASSYPPIIVREQFF.

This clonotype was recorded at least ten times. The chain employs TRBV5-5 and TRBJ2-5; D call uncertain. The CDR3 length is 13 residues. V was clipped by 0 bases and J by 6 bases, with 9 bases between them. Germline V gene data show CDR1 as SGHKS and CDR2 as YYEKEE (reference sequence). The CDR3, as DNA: TGTGCCAGCAGCTTGGAGTACCTTAAGACCCAGTACTTC. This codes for CASSLEYLKTQYF. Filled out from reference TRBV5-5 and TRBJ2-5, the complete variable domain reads DAGVTQSPTHLIKTRGQQVTLRCSPISGHKSVSWYQQVLGQGPQFIFQYYEKEERGRGNFPDRFSARQFPNYSSELNVNALLLGDSALYLCASSLEYLKTQYFGPGTRLLVL.

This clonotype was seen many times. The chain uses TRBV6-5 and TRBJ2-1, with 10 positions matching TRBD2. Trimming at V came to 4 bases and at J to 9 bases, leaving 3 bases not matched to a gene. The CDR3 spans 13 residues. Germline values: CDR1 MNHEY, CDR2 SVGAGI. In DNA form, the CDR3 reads TGTGCCAGCAGTTCTAGCGGGAGAGGTGAGCAGTTCTTC. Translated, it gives CASSSSGRGEQFF.

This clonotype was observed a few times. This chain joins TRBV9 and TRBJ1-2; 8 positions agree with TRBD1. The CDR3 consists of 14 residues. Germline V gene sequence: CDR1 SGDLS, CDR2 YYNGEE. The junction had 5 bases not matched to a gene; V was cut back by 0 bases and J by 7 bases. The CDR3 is CASSVDQGASGYTF. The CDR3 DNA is TGTGCCAGCAGCGTAGACCAGGGGGCTAGTGGCTACACCTTC. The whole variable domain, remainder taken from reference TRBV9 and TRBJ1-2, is DSGVTQTPKHLITATGQRVTLRCSPRSGDLSVYWYQQSLDQGLQFLIQYYNGEERAKGNILERFSAQQFPDLHSELNLSSLELGDSALYFCASSVDQGASGYTFGSGTRLTVV.

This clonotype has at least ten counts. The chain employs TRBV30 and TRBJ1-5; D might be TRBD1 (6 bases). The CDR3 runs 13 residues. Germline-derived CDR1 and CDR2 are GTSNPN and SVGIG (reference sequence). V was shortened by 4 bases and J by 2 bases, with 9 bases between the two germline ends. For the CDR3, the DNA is TGTGCCTGGAATAGACAGGGCAATCAGCCCCAGCATTTT. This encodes CAWNRQGNQPQHF.

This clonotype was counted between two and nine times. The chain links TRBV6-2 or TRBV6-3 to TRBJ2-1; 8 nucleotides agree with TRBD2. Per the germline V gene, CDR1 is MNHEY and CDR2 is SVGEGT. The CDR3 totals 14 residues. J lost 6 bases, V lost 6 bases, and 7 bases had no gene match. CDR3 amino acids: CASSSAGVGNEQFF. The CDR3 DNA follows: TGTGCCAGCAGCTCAGCGGGAGTTGGCAATGAGCAGTTCTTC.

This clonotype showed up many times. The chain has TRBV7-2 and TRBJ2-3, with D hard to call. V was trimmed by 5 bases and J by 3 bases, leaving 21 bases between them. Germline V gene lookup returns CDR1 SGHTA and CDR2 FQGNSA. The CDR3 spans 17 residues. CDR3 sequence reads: CASSLVPGLGLTDTQYF. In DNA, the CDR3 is TGTGCCAGCAGCCTGGTACCGGGTCTAGGGCTGACAGATACGCAGTATTTT. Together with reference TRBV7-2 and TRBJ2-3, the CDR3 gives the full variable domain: GAGVSQSPSNKVTEKGKDVELRCDPISGHTALYWYRQSLGQGLEFLIYFQGNSAPDKSGLPSDRFSAERTGGSVSTLTIQRTQQEDSAVYLCASSLVPGLGLTDTQYFGPGTRLTVL.

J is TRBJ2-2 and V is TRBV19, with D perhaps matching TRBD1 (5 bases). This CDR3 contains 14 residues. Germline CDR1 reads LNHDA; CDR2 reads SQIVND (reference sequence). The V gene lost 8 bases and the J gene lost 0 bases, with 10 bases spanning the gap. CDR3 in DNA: TGTGCCAGTGCGGACAACCCGAACACCGGGGAGCTGTTTTTT. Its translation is CASADNPNTGELFF.

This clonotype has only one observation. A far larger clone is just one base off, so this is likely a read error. The CDR3 nucleotides read TGTGCCAGCAGCTTAGCTAACGGGGGATCCTACGAGCAGTACTTC. It codes for CASSLANGGSYEQYF. This chain connects TRBV12-3 or TRBV12-4 to TRBJ2-4; possibly TRBD2 for D (6 bases). Gene TRBJ2-7 matches the end of the DNA better, so the J call may be wrong. The CDR3 loop spans 15 amino acids.

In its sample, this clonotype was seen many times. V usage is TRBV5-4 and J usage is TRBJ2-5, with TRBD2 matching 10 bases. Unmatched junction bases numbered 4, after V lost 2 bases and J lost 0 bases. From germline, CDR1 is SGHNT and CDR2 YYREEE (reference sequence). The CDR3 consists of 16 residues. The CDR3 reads CASSLPSGRDQETQYF. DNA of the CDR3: TGTGCCAGCAGCTTACCTAGCGGGAGAGACCAAGAGACCCAGTACTTC.

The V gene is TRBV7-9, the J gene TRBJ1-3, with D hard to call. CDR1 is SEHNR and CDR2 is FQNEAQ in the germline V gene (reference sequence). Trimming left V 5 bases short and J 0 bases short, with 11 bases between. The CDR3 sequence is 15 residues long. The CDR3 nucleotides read TGTGCCAGCAGCGCAAACCGGGACTCTGGAAACACCATATATTTT. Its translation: CASSANRDSGNTIYF.

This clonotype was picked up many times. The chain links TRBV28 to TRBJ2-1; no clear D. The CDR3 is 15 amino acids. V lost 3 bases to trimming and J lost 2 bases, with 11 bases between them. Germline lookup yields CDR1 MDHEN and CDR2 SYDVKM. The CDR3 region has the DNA TGTGCCAGCAGTTTTATGCCGAGTACCTACAATGAGCAGTTCTTC. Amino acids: CASSFMPSTYNEQFF. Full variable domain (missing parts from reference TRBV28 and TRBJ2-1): DVKVTQSSRYLVKRTGEKVFLECVQDMDHENMFWYRQDPGLGLRLIYFSYDVKMKEKGDIPEGYSVSREKKERFSLILESASTNQTSMYLCASSFMPSTYNEQFFGPGTRLTVL.